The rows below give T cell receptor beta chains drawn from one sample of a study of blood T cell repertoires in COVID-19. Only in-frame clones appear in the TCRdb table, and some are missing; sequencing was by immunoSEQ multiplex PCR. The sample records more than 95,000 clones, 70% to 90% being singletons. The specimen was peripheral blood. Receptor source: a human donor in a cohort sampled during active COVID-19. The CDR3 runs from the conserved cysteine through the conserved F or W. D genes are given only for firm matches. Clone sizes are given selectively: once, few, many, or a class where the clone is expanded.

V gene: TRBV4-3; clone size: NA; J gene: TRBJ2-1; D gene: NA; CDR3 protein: CASSQDPQYNEQFF; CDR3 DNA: TGCGCCAGCAGCCAAGATCCCCAATACAATGAGCAGTTCTTC
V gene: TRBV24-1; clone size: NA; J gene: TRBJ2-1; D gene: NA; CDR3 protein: CATSEPGPLSEQFF; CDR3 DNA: TGTGCCACCAGTGAACCGGGTCCCTTGAGTGAGCAGTTCTTC
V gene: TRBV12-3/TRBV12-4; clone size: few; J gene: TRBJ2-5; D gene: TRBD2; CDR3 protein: CASSFGGGETQYF; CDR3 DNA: TGTGCCAGCAGTTTCGGGGGGGGAGAGACCCAGTACTTC
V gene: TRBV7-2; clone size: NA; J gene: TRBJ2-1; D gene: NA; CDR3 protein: CASSLSGPTYNEQFF; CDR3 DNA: TGTGCCAGCAGCCTTAGCGGTCCCACCTACAATGAGCAGTTCTTC
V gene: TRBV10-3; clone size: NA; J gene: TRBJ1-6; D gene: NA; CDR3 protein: CAISLQESSPLHF; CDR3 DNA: TGTGCCATCAGTCTACAGGAGTCATCACCCCTCCACTTT
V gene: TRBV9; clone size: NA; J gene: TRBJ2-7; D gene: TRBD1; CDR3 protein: CASSTPGQGDEQYF; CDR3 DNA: TGTGCCAGCAGCACTCCGGGACAGGGTGACGAGCAGTACTTC
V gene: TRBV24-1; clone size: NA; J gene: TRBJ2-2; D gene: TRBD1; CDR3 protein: CATSDPWTGLTGELFF; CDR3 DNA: TGTGCCACCAGTGACCCTTGGACAGGGTTGACCGGGGAGCTGTTTTTT
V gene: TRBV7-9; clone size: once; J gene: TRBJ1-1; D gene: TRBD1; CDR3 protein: CASSLRYADRGRAEAFF; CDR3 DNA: TGTGCCAGCAGTCTCCGATACGCGGACAGGGGAAGGGCAGAAGCTTTCTTT
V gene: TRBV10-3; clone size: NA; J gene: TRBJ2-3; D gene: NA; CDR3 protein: CAISGRPPGGTSQDTQYF; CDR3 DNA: TGTGCCATCAGTGGGAGGCCCCCCGGCGGGACCTCACAAGATACGCAGTATTTT
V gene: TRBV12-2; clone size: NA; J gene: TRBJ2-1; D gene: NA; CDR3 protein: CASRPAPRLGDNEQFF; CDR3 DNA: TGTGCAAGTCGCCCCGCCCCCCGACTAGGGGACAATGAGCAGTTCTTC
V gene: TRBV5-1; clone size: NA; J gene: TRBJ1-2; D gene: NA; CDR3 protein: CASSLGNQANYGYTF; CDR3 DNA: TGCGCCAGCAGCTTGGGGAATCAGGCTAACTATGGCTACACCTTC
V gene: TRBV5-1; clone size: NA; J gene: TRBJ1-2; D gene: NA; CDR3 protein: CASSLGRGRSDYGYTF; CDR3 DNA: TGCGCCAGCAGCTTGGGCAGGGGTAGGAGCGACTATGGCTACACCTTC
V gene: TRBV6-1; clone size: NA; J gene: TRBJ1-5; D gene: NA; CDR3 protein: CASSDGRARQPQHF; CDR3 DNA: TGTGCCAGCAGTGATGGCAGGGCTAGACAGCCCCAGCATTTT
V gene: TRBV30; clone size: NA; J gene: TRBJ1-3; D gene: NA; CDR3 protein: CAWSVMEGSSGNTIYF; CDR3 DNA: TGTGCCTGGAGTGTAATGGAGGGATCCTCTGGAAACACCATATATTTT
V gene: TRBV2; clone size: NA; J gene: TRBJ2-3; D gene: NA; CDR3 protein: CASSEEAVRASTDTQYF; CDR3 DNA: TGTGCCAGCAGTGAAGAAGCGGTCAGAGCAAGCACAGATACGCAGTATTTT
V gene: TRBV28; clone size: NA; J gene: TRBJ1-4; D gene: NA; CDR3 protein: CASSYREGKLFF; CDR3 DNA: TGTGCCAGCAGCTACCGGGAGGGAAAACTGTTTTTT
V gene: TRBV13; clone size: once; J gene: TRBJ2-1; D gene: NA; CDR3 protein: CASSLGWADSYNEQFF; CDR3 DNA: TGTGCCAGCAGCTTAGGGTGGGCCGACTCCTACAATGAGCAGTTCTTC
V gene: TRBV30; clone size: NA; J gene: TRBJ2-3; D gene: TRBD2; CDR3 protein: CAWSGRLAGRTSTDTQYF; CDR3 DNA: TGTGCCTGGAGTGGTCGACTAGCGGGGCGCACTAGCACAGATACGCAGTATTTT
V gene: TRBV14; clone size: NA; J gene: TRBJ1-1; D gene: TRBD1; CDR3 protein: CASSLYRGTEAFF; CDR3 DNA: TGTGCCAGCAGCCTCTACAGGGGCACTGAAGCTTTCTTT